The present entry profiles one T cell receptor (beta chain) with its context. Healthy HIV-negative adults without recent acute infections or vaccinations served as donors. The data were taken from a study of shared clonotypes between healthy human individuals. The V gene's germline CDR1 is SEHNR and CDR2 FQNEAQ (reference sequence). CDR3 length equals 16 residues. V was pared by 4 bases and J by 1 base, with 14 bases between. Researchers divided each subset's genomic DNA evenly across several immunoSEQ plates. Original analysis: Junction-only immunoSEQ data arrived without quality scores, meaning filtering differed. The table came from immunoSEQ multiplex PCR; TCRdb's copy has only in-frame clones and leaves some out. That table furnishes V, J and clone size, whereas the DNA furnished D and trimming. The repertoire holds nearly 1,000,000 clones, 76% seen once, with roughly 1.5% in the top ten.

The clonotype originates from a man aged 18 to 29 in good health. The rearrangement uses TRBV7-9 and TRBJ1-3; a weak D match, TRBD1 (5 bases). Sequencing was performed on memory CD4+ T cells sorted from blood. Specified subset: CD45RA-negative fraction. In DNA, the CDR3 is TGTGCCAGCAGCTCGGGTGCAGGGCAGTCTGGAAACACCATATATTTT. This encodes CASSSGAGQSGNTIYF.